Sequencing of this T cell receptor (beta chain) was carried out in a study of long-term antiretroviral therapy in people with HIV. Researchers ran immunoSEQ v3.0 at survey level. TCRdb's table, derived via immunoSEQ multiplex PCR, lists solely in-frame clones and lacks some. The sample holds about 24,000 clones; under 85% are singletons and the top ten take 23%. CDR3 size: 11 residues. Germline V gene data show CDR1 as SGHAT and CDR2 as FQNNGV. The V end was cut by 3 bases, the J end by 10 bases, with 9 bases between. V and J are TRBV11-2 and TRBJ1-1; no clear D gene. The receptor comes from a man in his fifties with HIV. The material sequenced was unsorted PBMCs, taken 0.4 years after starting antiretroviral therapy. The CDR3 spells CASSLGYGAFF. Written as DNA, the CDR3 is TGTGCCAGCAGCTTGGGATATGGAGCTTTCTTT.